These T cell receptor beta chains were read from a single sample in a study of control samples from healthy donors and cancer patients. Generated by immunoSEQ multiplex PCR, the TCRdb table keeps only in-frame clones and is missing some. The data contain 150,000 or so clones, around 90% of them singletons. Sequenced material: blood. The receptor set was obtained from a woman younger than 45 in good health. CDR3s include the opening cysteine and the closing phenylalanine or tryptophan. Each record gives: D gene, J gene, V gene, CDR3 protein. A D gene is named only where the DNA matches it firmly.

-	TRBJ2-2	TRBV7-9	CASSFLQGGTGELFF
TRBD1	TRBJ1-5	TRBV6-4	CASSDSTPGQVVGSNQPQHF
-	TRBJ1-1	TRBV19	CASSPGYTEAFF
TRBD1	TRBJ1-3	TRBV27	CASSSGGAGNTIYF
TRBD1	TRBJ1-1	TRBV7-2	CASSPQPGGTEAFF
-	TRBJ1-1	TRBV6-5	CASATKLDTEAFF
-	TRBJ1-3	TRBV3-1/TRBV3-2	CASSQFSQILSGNTIYF
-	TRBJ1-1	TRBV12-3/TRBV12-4	CASSSRQILGAFF
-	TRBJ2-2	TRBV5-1	CASSLRLRPETGELFF
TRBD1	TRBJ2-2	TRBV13	CASSLWTGGRDGELFF
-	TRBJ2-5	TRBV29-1	CSVEELWGETQYF
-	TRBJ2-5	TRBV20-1	CSGQNQETQYF
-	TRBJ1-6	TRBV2	CASSEWENSPLHF
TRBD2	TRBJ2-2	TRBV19	CASRGRGVDTGELFF
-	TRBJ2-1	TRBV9	CASSVGPVGFTSYNEQFF
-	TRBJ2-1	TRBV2	CACSPTYNEQFF
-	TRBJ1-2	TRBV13	CASRGIDNNYGYTF
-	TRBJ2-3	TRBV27	CASRTGTTSTDTQYF
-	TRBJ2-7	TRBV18	CASSPRAGDAEQYF
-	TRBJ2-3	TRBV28	CASRETGNTDTQYF
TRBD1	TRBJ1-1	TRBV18	CASSPGTGWIEAFF
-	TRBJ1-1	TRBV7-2	CASSLNGHGLGPYEAFF
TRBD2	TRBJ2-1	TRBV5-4	CASSLTGSGGGVNEQFF
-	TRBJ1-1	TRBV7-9	CASSPGVGENTEAFF
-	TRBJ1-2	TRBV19	CASSITTVGGYTF
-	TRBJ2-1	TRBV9	CASSPQGRYNEQFF
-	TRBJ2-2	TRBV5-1	CASSLVRSQRELFF
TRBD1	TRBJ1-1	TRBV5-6	CASSLIRTGWMNTEAFF
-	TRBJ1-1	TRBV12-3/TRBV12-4	CASNRGNTEAFF
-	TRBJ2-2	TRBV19	CASSTREVGTGELFF
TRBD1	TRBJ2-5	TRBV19	CASSMARGETQYF
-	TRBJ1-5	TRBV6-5	CASRFPGPPNQPQHF
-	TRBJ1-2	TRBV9	CASSEAGNYGYTF
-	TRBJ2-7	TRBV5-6	CASSLLAGAGPYEQYF
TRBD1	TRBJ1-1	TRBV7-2	CASRLTGGRWAFF
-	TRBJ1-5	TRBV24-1	CATSDLEGWGEERNQPQHF
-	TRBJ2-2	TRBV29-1	CSAQLGTFGELFF
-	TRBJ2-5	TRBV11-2	CASSLSGAGGAQYF
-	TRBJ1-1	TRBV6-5	CASSYSTGSATEAFF
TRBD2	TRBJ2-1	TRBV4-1	CASSLPGLAGSSEQFF
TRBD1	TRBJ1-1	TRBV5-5	CASSWGQGEAFF
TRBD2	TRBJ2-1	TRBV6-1	CASSGTSGGHDNEQFF